This TCR beta chain is from a study of blood T cell repertoires in COVID-19. Here immunoSEQ multiplex PCR was the method, and the copy in TCRdb shows in-frame clones only, minus some. Of about 130,000 clones listed, approximately 84% are singletons. The clonotype comes from a woman aged 25 to 39 who had recovered from COVID-19. The material sequenced was peripheral blood.

The CDR3 is CASSPRETNYEQYF. The DNA of the CDR3 is TGTGCCAGTTCCCCCCGGGAGACTAACTACGAGCAGTACTTC. The chain links TRBV19 to TRBJ2-7; D possibly corresponds to TRBD2 (6 bases). The germline V gene encodes CDR1 LNHDA and CDR2 SQIVND (reference sequence). V dropped 8 bases and J dropped 3 bases, with 17 bases sitting between them. The CDR3 length is 14 residues. Variable domain in full (rest from reference TRBV19 and TRBJ2-7): DGGITQSPKYLFRKEGQNVTLSCEQNLNHDAMYWYRQDPGQGLRLIYYSQIVNDFQKGDIAEGYSVSREKKESFPLTVTSAQKNPTAFYLCASSPRETNYEQYFGPGTRLTVT.